Listed below are T cell receptor beta chains from one sample, sequenced in a study of CD8 T cells in Susac syndrome. TCRdb re-derived calls from the immunoSEQ multiplex PCR reads in MiXCR, one entry per CDR3 protein. The table records some 130,000 distinct CDR3 sequences, less than 95% of them present only once. The sample comprised CD4+ T cells from PBMCs. These receptors were taken from a human donor with multiple sclerosis. Each CDR3 is given with its conserved first and last residue. Fields, in order: CDR3 length, clone size, V gene, J gene, D gene, CDR3 protein, CDR3 DNA. D genes are given only for firm matches. A clone size is listed for some rows: how often the clone was seen (once, few, many), or a class if it is expanded.

cdr3_length: 16; clone_size: .; v_call: TRBV6-1; j_call: TRBJ2-3; d_call: TRBD2; cdr3_aa: CASSQTGLAATDTQYF; cdr3_nt: TGTGCCAGCAGTCAAACCGGACTAGCGGCCACAGATACGCAGTATTTT
cdr3_length: 12; clone_size: .; v_call: TRBV12-3/TRBV12-4; j_call: TRBJ1-2; d_call: .; cdr3_aa: CASSRDSGGYTF; cdr3_nt: TGTGCCAGCAGTAGGGATTCGGGCGGCTACACCTTC
cdr3_length: 12; clone_size: .; v_call: TRBV19; j_call: TRBJ1-1; d_call: .; cdr3_aa: CASTSVQNRAFF; cdr3_nt: .
cdr3_length: 15; clone_size: .; v_call: TRBV5-4; j_call: TRBJ2-7; d_call: TRBD2; cdr3_aa: CASRVAGGRSYEQYF; cdr3_nt: TGTGCCAGCAGGGTAGCGGGGGGACGCTCCTACGAGCAGTACTTC
cdr3_length: 15; clone_size: .; v_call: TRBV4-1; j_call: TRBJ1-2; d_call: .; cdr3_aa: CASSQANIANYGYTF; cdr3_nt: TGCGCCAGCAGCCAAGCAAATATTGCTAACTATGGCTACACCTTC
cdr3_length: 16; clone_size: .; v_call: TRBV29-1; j_call: TRBJ2-2; d_call: TRBD2; cdr3_aa: CSVRLAQGGNTGELFF; cdr3_nt: TGCAGCGTGCGACTAGCGCAAGGGGGGAACACCGGGGAGCTGTTTTTT
cdr3_length: 16; clone_size: .; v_call: TRBV5-1; j_call: TRBJ2-1; d_call: TRBD2; cdr3_aa: CASSLGLAGAIGEQFF; cdr3_nt: TGCGCCAGCAGCTTGGGGCTAGCGGGAGCCATAGGTGAGCAGTTCTTC
cdr3_length: 13; clone_size: .; v_call: TRBV18; j_call: TRBJ2-5; d_call: .; cdr3_aa: CASSPPIRETQYF; cdr3_nt: TGTGCCAGCTCACCCCCCATCCGAGAGACCCAGTACTTC
cdr3_length: 16; clone_size: .; v_call: TRBV7-8; j_call: TRBJ1-5; d_call: .; cdr3_aa: CASSTLTIALNQPQHF; cdr3_nt: TGTGCCAGCAGCACCCTAACGATAGCTCTCAATCAGCCCCAGCATTTT
cdr3_length: 12; clone_size: .; v_call: TRBV30; j_call: TRBJ1-3; d_call: .; cdr3_aa: CAWSVSGNTIYF; cdr3_nt: TGTGCCTGGAGTGTATCTGGAAACACCATATATTTT
cdr3_length: 12; clone_size: .; v_call: TRBV5-1; j_call: TRBJ2-7; d_call: .; cdr3_aa: CASSPRDHEQYF; cdr3_nt: TGCGCCAGCAGCCCGCGCGACCACGAGCAGTACTTC
cdr3_length: 14; clone_size: .; v_call: TRBV10-2; j_call: TRBJ1-1; d_call: .; cdr3_aa: CASSERTVNTEAFF; cdr3_nt: TGCGCCAGCAGTGAGAGAACAGTGAACACTGAAGCTTTCTTT
cdr3_length: 15; clone_size: .; v_call: TRBV5-1; j_call: TRBJ2-2; d_call: .; cdr3_aa: CASSLGRTNTGELFF; cdr3_nt: TGCGCCAGCAGCTTGGGACGGACGAACACCGGGGAGCTGTTTTTT
cdr3_length: 14; clone_size: .; v_call: TRBV6-1; j_call: TRBJ1-4; d_call: TRBD1; cdr3_aa: CAGSTGGTNEKLFF; cdr3_nt: TGTGCCGGCTCTACAGGGGGGACTAATGAAAAACTGTTTTTT
cdr3_length: 14; clone_size: .; v_call: TRBV5-1; j_call: TRBJ2-4; d_call: TRBD1; cdr3_aa: CASSPGQGQHIQYF; cdr3_nt: TGCGCCAGCAGCCCAGGACAGGGTCAGCACATTCAGTACTTC
cdr3_length: 11; clone_size: .; v_call: TRBV2; j_call: TRBJ2-7; d_call: .; cdr3_aa: CASSDPYEQYF; cdr3_nt: TGTGCCAGCAGTGACCCCTACGAGCAGTACTTC
cdr3_length: 12; clone_size: .; v_call: TRBV18; j_call: TRBJ2-2; d_call: .; cdr3_aa: CASSANTGELFF; cdr3_nt: TGTGCCAGCTCTGCGAACACCGGGGAGCTGTTTTTT
cdr3_length: 15; clone_size: .; v_call: TRBV30; j_call: TRBJ1-6; d_call: .; cdr3_aa: CAWSVRGGTDSPLHF; cdr3_nt: TGTGCCTGGAGTGTACGCGGGGGAACGGATTCACCCCTCCACTTT
cdr3_length: 15; clone_size: .; v_call: TRBV19; j_call: TRBJ2-7; d_call: TRBD2; cdr3_aa: CASSIGRAGDYEQYF; cdr3_nt: TGTGCCAGTAGTATCGGCAGAGCGGGAGACTACGAGCAGTACTTC
cdr3_length: 11; clone_size: once; v_call: TRBV12-3/TRBV12-4; j_call: TRBJ1-1; d_call: .; cdr3_aa: CATRRQVGPIF; cdr3_nt: TGTGCCACCAGGCGACAAGTAGGGCCTATCTTT
cdr3_length: 14; clone_size: .; v_call: TRBV20-1; j_call: TRBJ2-7; d_call: TRBD1; cdr3_aa: CSARGDRAPYEQYF; cdr3_nt: TGCAGTGCTAGAGGGGACAGGGCTCCCTACGAGCAGTACTTC
cdr3_length: 16; clone_size: .; v_call: TRBV27; j_call: TRBJ2-3; d_call: TRBD1; cdr3_aa: CASSFLRTGGEDTQYF; cdr3_nt: TGTGCCAGCAGTTTCCTCAGGACAGGGGGCGAGGATACGCAGTATTTT
cdr3_length: 14; clone_size: .; v_call: TRBV6-6; j_call: TRBJ2-7; d_call: .; cdr3_aa: CASSHTGPPYEQYF; cdr3_nt: TGTGCCAGCAGCCATACAGGGCCTCCCTACGAGCAGTACTTC
cdr3_length: 13; clone_size: .; v_call: TRBV2; j_call: TRBJ1-6; d_call: .; cdr3_aa: CASTDRGGSPLHF; cdr3_nt: TGTGCCAGCACCGACAGAGGGGGTTCACCCCTCCACTTT
cdr3_length: 13; clone_size: .; v_call: TRBV2; j_call: TRBJ1-1; d_call: .; cdr3_aa: CAGQQDQNTEAFF; cdr3_nt: TGTGCCGGCCAACAGGACCAAAACACTGAAGCTTTCTTT
cdr3_length: 14; clone_size: .; v_call: TRBV18; j_call: TRBJ2-7; d_call: TRBD1; cdr3_aa: CASSLQRDSYEQYF; cdr3_nt: TGTGCCAGCTCACTACAACGGGACAGTTACGAGCAGTACTTC
cdr3_length: 13; clone_size: .; v_call: TRBV2; j_call: TRBJ2-1; d_call: .; cdr3_aa: CASRAGWYNEQFF; cdr3_nt: TGTGCCAGCAGGGCAGGGTGGTACAATGAGCAGTTCTTC
cdr3_length: 14; clone_size: .; v_call: TRBV30; j_call: TRBJ1-2; d_call: .; cdr3_aa: CAWSPQVHYYGYTF; cdr3_nt: TGTGCCTGGAGTCCTCAGGTACACTACTATGGCTACACCTTC
cdr3_length: 12; clone_size: once; v_call: TRBV29-1; j_call: TRBJ2-7; d_call: .; cdr3_aa: CSVLKGSYEQYF; cdr3_nt: TGCAGCGTCCTGAAAGGGTCCTACGAGCAGTACTTC
cdr3_length: 14; clone_size: .; v_call: TRBV29-1; j_call: TRBJ1-5; d_call: TRBD1; cdr3_aa: CSVGGQGADQPQHF; cdr3_nt: TGCAGCGTTGGAGGACAGGGGGCTGATCAGCCCCAGCATTTT
cdr3_length: 12; clone_size: once; v_call: TRBV24-1; j_call: TRBJ1-1; d_call: .; cdr3_aa: CATSDFRGTAFF; cdr3_nt: TGTGCCACCAGTGATTTCCGAGGGACAGCTTTCTTT
cdr3_length: 13; clone_size: .; v_call: TRBV30; j_call: TRBJ1-2; d_call: TRBD1; cdr3_aa: CAWHTGGTYGYTF; cdr3_nt: TGTGCCTGGCATACAGGGGGAACCTATGGCTACACCTTC
cdr3_length: 16; clone_size: .; v_call: TRBV5-1; j_call: TRBJ2-1; d_call: TRBD2; cdr3_aa: CASSWKGTSGYNEQFF; cdr3_nt: TGCGCCAGCAGCTGGAAAGGGACTAGCGGCTACAATGAGCAGTTCTTC
cdr3_length: 12; clone_size: .; v_call: TRBV7-2; j_call: TRBJ1-2; d_call: TRBD1; cdr3_aa: CASRGTEQGYTF; cdr3_nt: TGTGCCAGCAGGGGGACAGAGCAAGGCTACACCTTC
cdr3_length: 14; clone_size: .; v_call: TRBV5-1; j_call: TRBJ2-2; d_call: .; cdr3_aa: CASSLDQNTGELFF; cdr3_nt: TGCGCCAGCAGCTTGGACCAGAACACCGGGGAGCTGTTTTTT
cdr3_length: 15; clone_size: .; v_call: TRBV30; j_call: TRBJ1-3; d_call: .; cdr3_aa: CAWSVALSSGNTIYF; cdr3_nt: TGTGCCTGGAGTGTCGCACTCTCCTCTGGAAACACCATATATTTT
cdr3_length: 17; clone_size: .; v_call: TRBV6-5; j_call: TRBJ1-6; d_call: .; cdr3_aa: CASSYSGGGAYNSPLHF; cdr3_nt: TGTGCCAGCAGTTATTCGGGTGGAGGGGCCTATAATTCACCCCTCCACTTT
cdr3_length: 15; clone_size: .; v_call: TRBV9; j_call: TRBJ1-1; d_call: .; cdr3_aa: CASSVQGLGNTEAFF; cdr3_nt: TGTGCCAGCAGCGTTCAGGGTCTAGGGAACACTGAAGCTTTCTTT
cdr3_length: 14; clone_size: .; v_call: TRBV29-1; j_call: TRBJ2-1; d_call: .; cdr3_aa: CSVHPRAGFDEQFF; cdr3_nt: TGCAGCGTTCATCCCCGGGCAGGGTTTGATGAGCAGTTCTTC
cdr3_length: 11; clone_size: .; v_call: TRBV5-1; j_call: TRBJ2-7; d_call: .; cdr3_aa: CASSNRVEQYF; cdr3_nt: TGCGCCAGCAGCAACAGGGTCGAGCAGTACTTC
cdr3_length: 17; clone_size: .; v_call: TRBV3-1; j_call: TRBJ1-4; d_call: .; cdr3_aa: CASSQEVWGPGEEKLFF; cdr3_nt: TGTGCCAGCAGCCAAGAGGTCTGGGGGCCGGGGGAAGAAAAACTGTTTTTT
cdr3_length: 15; clone_size: .; v_call: TRBV5-1; j_call: TRBJ2-2; d_call: .; cdr3_aa: CASRMVQTDTGELFF; cdr3_nt: TGCGCCAGCAGGATGGTCCAGACCGACACCGGGGAGCTGTTTTTT
cdr3_length: 14; clone_size: .; v_call: TRBV12-3/TRBV12-4; j_call: TRBJ1-2; d_call: .; cdr3_aa: CASSLLAGNYGYTF; cdr3_nt: TGTGCCAGCAGTTTACTCGCTGGTAACTATGGCTACACCTTC
cdr3_length: 14; clone_size: .; v_call: TRBV12-3/TRBV12-4; j_call: TRBJ1-4; d_call: .; cdr3_aa: CASSFDGTGEKLFF; cdr3_nt: TGTGCCAGCAGTTTTGACGGCACCGGGGAAAAACTGTTTTTT
cdr3_length: 13; clone_size: few; v_call: TRBV12-3/TRBV12-4; j_call: TRBJ2-5; d_call: .; cdr3_aa: CASSPDSKETQYF; cdr3_nt: TGTGCCAGCAGTCCAGACAGTAAGGAGACCCAGTACTTC
cdr3_length: 13; clone_size: once; v_call: TRBV6-2/TRBV6-3; j_call: TRBJ1-2; d_call: .; cdr3_aa: CASAPKELYGYTF; cdr3_nt: TGTGCCAGCGCGCCTAAAGAACTCTATGGCTACACCTTC